This T cell receptor (beta chain) was sequenced in a study of T cells after yellow fever vaccination. Study overall: The authors prepared low-cell-number fractions using SMART-Seq v4 Ultra Low Input. Study conclusions and caveats: Weaker overall, the secondary response nonetheless peaked faster (day 5 versus 15).

In the case of this clonotype: Its target is not known.

In making TCR cDNA, 5'RACE template switching added a universal primer site and UMIs to it. TCRdb redid the calling of the 5' RACE reads with MiXCR, one entry per CDR3 protein. The sample includes about 430,000 distinct CDR3 sequences, approximately 18% of them seen just once. The CDR3 has 12 amino acids. V lost 3 bases and J 4 bases, leaving 5 bases between the germline ends. CDR1 and CDR2 from the germline V gene are SGHVS and FNYEAQ. The receptor was isolated from a man between 18 and 35 years old who received the YFV17D yellow fever vaccine. The sequences come from PBMCs, collected before the yellow fever booster vaccination. V is TRBV7-6 and J is TRBJ2-3; D is ambiguous. The chain's CDR3 is CASSLISDTQYF. The CDR3 DNA reads TGTGCCAGCAGCTTGATCTCAGATACGCAGTATTTT.